Below are 5 T cell receptor beta chains sequenced from a single sample in a study of T cell repertoires in cytomegalovirus infection. For these receptors, no antigen is known. Using its own MiXCR run on the reads, TCRdb lists one record per CDR3 protein. The data show around 750,000 distinct CDR3 sequences, with around a third seen just once and approximately 13% held by the top ten. Sequenced material: cultured CD8+ T cells from PBMCs, taken from culture after CMV antigen stimulation. Every receptor here comes from a human donor in good health (CMV status not recorded). Some clones in this sample may be carry-over from other donors' samples.

This clonotype was recorded a few times. The chain employs TRBV7-9 and TRBJ1-1; D is possibly TRBD1 (5 bases). Germline V lookup: CDR1 SEHNR, CDR2 FQNEAQ (reference sequence). The V end lost 1 base, the J end lost 10 bases, and 13 bases lay between the germline ends. CDR3 length: 13 residues. This CDR3 reads CASSLVGRVGAFF. As DNA, the CDR3 is TGTGCCAGCAGCTTAGTGGGCAGGGTAGGAGCTTTCTTT.

This clonotype was detected only a few times. The chain has TRBV12-3 or TRBV12-4 and TRBJ2-1; tentatively, D is TRBD1 or TRBD2 (5 bases each). The CDR3 spans 13 residues. V was clipped by 9 bases and J by 4 bases, with 13 bases between them. The CDR3 reads CASRGEAYNEQFF. The CDR3 DNA sequence: TGTGCCAGTCGAGGGGAAGCATACAATGAGCAGTTCTTC.

This chain connects TRBV18 to TRBJ1-2, with D unresolved. Germline V gives CDR1 KGHSH, CDR2 LQKENI. The length of the CDR3 is 14 residues. With 3 bases removed from V and 7 bases from J, the gap between germline ends came to 15 bases. The CDR3 nucleotides are TGTGCCAGCTCACCGGACCTTCCCCGGGGTGGCTACACCTTC. It codes for CASSPDLPRGGYTF.

V is TRBV19 and J is TRBJ2-3, with 9 positions matching TRBD2. The CDR3 covers 16 residues. V was pared by 3 bases and J by 1 base, with 5 bases of the junction left unmatched. Germline V CDR1 and CDR2: LNHDA, SQIVND (reference sequence). The CDR3 nucleotides are TGTGCCAGTAGTATGAGTGTAGCGGGGGGCACAGATACGCAGTATTTT. This encodes CASSMSVAGGTDTQYF. Supplemented by reference TRBV19 and TRBJ2-3, the full variable domain reads DGGITQSPKYLFRKEGQNVTLSCEQNLNHDAMYWYRQDPGQGLRLIYYSQIVNDFQKGDIAEGYSVSREKKESFPLTVTSAQKNPTAFYLCASSMSVAGGTDTQYFGPGTRLTVL.

The chain joins TRBV7-9 to TRBJ2-1, with D possibly matching TRBD2 (7 bases). CDR3 length: 19 residues. Germline CDR1 and CDR2: SEHNR and FQNEAQ (reference sequence). V was pared by 8 bases and J by 5 bases, with 31 bases between. The CDR3, as DNA: TGTGCCAGCTTGGGGGCCATCGGGCGGGGGCCTTACCCTCACAATGAGCAGTTCTTC. It translates to CASLGAIGRGPYPHNEQFF.